This T cell receptor beta chain was recovered during a study of T cells in Graves' hyperthyroidism and ophthalmopathy. The CDR3 covers 15 residues. V lost 0 bases, J lost 7 bases, and 15 bases lay in between. Germline CDR1 is LGHDT and CDR2 is YNNKEL (reference sequence). As to this clonotype: A much larger clonotype is one base distant, so this may be a read error.

Amplification targeted TCR beta CDR3 regions from RNA transcripts. First-round RT-PCR with HTBI primers amplified the TCR CDR3 region. TCRdb reprocessed the multiplex PCR reads via MiXCR and lists one record per CDR3 protein. Among 500,000 to 550,000 distinct CDR3 sequences, around 20% were seen once, and the ten largest hold around a quarter. When ophthalmopathy did not progress within 18 months, Graves' hyperthyroidism was considered stable. Investigators excluded patients with uncontrolled infection, other autoimmune disease, pregnancy or lactation. The TCR comes from a man younger than 35 with Graves' hyperthyroidism. Sequences were obtained from blood. This chain joins TRBV3-1 and TRBJ2-5, with D unclear. The CDR3 nucleotides are TGTGCCAGCAGCCAAGATTTAGGTACCACGGGGACCCAGTACTTC. As protein: CASSQDLGTTGTQYF.